This entry features one T cell receptor beta chain sequence. The antigen is not known. At the DNA level, this CDR3 is encoded by other sequences in the same sample as well. These data are taken from a study of cytomegalovirus exposure and HLA in healthy donors. Amplification used 60 Vbeta primers and 13 Jbeta primers. The data were produced by immunoSEQ multiplex PCR, yet TCRdb's version contains in-frame clones alone and is incomplete. The sample consists of around 150,000 clones, more than 65% of them appearing once. From germline, CDR1 is ENHRY and CDR2 SYGVKD. This CDR3 contains 15 residues. Study-wide results and limits: Apart from CMV serostatus, no immune exposure information was available.

V and J are TRBV10-3 and TRBJ2-7; 9 bases line up with TRBD1. The origin of this receptor is a man between 18 and 35 years old in good health and CMV-seropositive. The source material was PBMCs. The CDR3 bases are TGCGCCATCAGTGGAGGACAGGGGAGACCCTACGAGCAGTACGTC. Protein product: CAISGGQGRPYEQYV.